These 18 T cell receptor beta chains were all obtained from the same sample, sequenced in a study of blood T cell repertoires in COVID-19. The method was immunoSEQ multiplex PCR; TCRdb's version includes in-frame clones alone and lacks a portion of them. The repertoire has fewer than 150,000 clones, roughly 80% of them found once; the top ten carry around 12%. The sequencing sample was made of peripheral blood. These receptor sequences come from a woman aged 30 to 39 who had recovered from COVID-19.

The chain links TRBV18 to TRBJ2-5, with D possibly being TRBD1 (5 bases). V was cut by 6 bases and J by 5 bases, with 19 bases left in between. CDR1 is KGHSH, CDR2 LQKENI, per germline. This CDR3 contains 15 residues. The CDR3 DNA follows: TGTGCCAGCTCCCAGGGATTTTTATGGCAGGAGACCCAGTACTTC. Translation gives CASSQGFLWQETQYF.

This clone was seen a single time. The chain employs TRBV5-6 and TRBJ1-4, with D possibly being TRBD1 (6 bases). The germline V and J ends were trimmed by 4 bases and 1 base, with 11 bases remaining between them. The CDR3 runs 15 residues. The germline V gene has CDR1 SGHDT and CDR2 YYEEEE. The CDR3 is CASSVVQGTNEKLFF. The CDR3 region has the DNA TGTGCCAGCAGCGTAGTACAGGGAACTAATGAAAAACTGTTTTTT.

This clone was counted a single time. The genes are TRBV7-9 and TRBJ1-3; D call uncertain. The CDR3 contains 16 residues. Germline V CDR1 and CDR2: SEHNR, FQNEAQ (reference sequence). V was shortened by 1 base and J by 0 bases, with 10 bases between the two germline ends. The CDR3 coding sequence is TGTGCCAGCAGCTTAGGCCCGAGAGACTCTGGAAACACCATATATTTT. Protein product: CASSLGPRDSGNTIYF.

The chain links TRBV7-9 to TRBJ1-4; 8 bases align to TRBD1. Looked up from germline, CDR1 is SEHNR and CDR2 is FQNEAQ (reference sequence). This CDR3 contains 14 residues. Trimming took 1 base from V and 6 from J; bases not matched to a gene: 1. The DNA for the CDR3 is TGTGCCAGCAGCTTAGGACAGGGGTATGAAAAACTGTTTTTT. Translating it yields CASSLGQGYEKLFF. The whole variable domain, remainder taken from reference TRBV7-9 and TRBJ1-4, is DTGVSQNPRHKITKRGQNVTFRCDPISEHNRLYWYRQTLGQGPEFLTYFQNEAQLEKSRLLSDRFSAERPKGSFSTLEIQRTEQGDSAMYLCASSLGQGYEKLFFGSGTQLSVL.

In DNA, the CDR3 is TGTGCCAGCAGCAAGCGGGGAGGGGGGGCAGCAGATACGCAGTATTTT. It specifies CASSKRGGGAADTQYF. The V gene is TRBV21-1, the J gene TRBJ2-3; the table's D gene call, TRBD2, was not cross checked with the DNA. TRBV21-1 is labeled a pseudogene. The CDR3 covers 16 residues.

This chain connects TRBV29-1 to TRBJ2-1; D gene unclear. V shed 7 bases and J shed 6 bases, with 13 bases lying between them. Germline values: CDR1 SQVTM, CDR2 ANQGSEA. The CDR3 runs 12 residues. The CDR3 sequence: CSALHLGNEQFF. CDR3 coding DNA: TGCAGCGCGCTCCACCTCGGCAATGAGCAGTTCTTC.

This sequence joins TRBV6-6 and TRBJ2-2; D gene unclear. There are 15 residues in the CDR3. Germline V gene lookup returns CDR1 MNHNY and CDR2 SVGAGI (reference sequence). V was pared by 2 bases and J by 1 base, with 8 bases between. In nucleotides, the CDR3 is TGTGCCAGCAGTTACCTCGAGCTGAACACCGGGGAGCTGTTTTTT. It translates to CASSYLELNTGELFF.

J is TRBJ1-6 and V is TRBV4-1, with D perhaps matching TRBD1 (6 bases). The CDR3 has 16 residues. Germline loops: CDR1 MGHRA, CDR2 YSYEKL. V was shortened by 1 base and J by 6 bases, with 13 bases between the two germline ends. The CDR3 DNA sequence: TGCGCCAGCAGCCAAGTCACAGGGCCTTTTAATTCACCCCTCCACTTT. It codes for CASSQVTGPFNSPLHF.

The chain carries TRBV7-9 and TRBJ2-3; a weak D match, TRBD1 (5 bases). The ends were cut back, 5 bases at V and 3 bases at J, with 15 bases in the middle. Germline V gene sequence: CDR1 SEHNR, CDR2 FQNEAQ (reference sequence). This CDR3 comprises 15 residues. The CDR3 nucleotides read TGTGCCAGCAGCCATTACAGGTCTGGGACAGATACGCAGTATTTT. Residues: CASSHYRSGTDTQYF.

This clone was seen only once. The chain employs TRBV30 and TRBJ1-2; TRBD1 agrees at 8 bases. V trimming: 4 bases; J trimming: 2 bases; junction bases outside the gene matches: 3. The CDR3 is made up of 13 amino acids. The V gene's germline CDR1 is GTSNPN and CDR2 SVGIG (reference sequence). CDR3 DNA: TGTGCCTGGACAGGGGGCGGAAACTATGGCTACACCTTC. This codes for CAWTGGGNYGYTF.

CDR3 DNA sequence: TGTGCCAGCAGCCAAGATTGGCAGGGGGCAGCTTTCTTT. Amino acids: CASSQDWQGAAFF. This chain joins TRBV14 and TRBJ1-1; 8 nucleotides match TRBD1. J was trimmed by 10 bases and V by 0 bases; bases with no gene match: 4. Germline values: CDR1 SGHDN, CDR2 FVKESK. This CDR3 has 13 amino acids. Variable domain in full (rest from reference TRBV14 and TRBJ1-1): EAGVTQFPSHSVIEKGQTVTLRCDPISGHDNLYWYRRVMGKEIKFLLHFVKESKQDESGMPNNRFLAERTGGTYSTLKVQPAELEDSGVYFCASSQDWQGAAFFGQGTRLTVV.

The chain combines TRBV5-1 with TRBJ2-6; the D gene is possibly TRBD2 (5 bases). V lost 6 bases, J lost 1 base, and 14 bases lay in between. The CDR3 covers 16 residues. The germline V gene encodes CDR1 SGHRS and CDR2 YFSETQ. The CDR3 bases are TGCGCCAGCAACGTAGAGGGCGATTCTGGGGCCAACGTCCTGACTTTC. Protein: CASNVEGDSGANVLTF.

The chain uses TRBV6-4 and TRBJ1-6, with 9 bases that match TRBD1. CDR3 length: 13 residues. CDR1 and CDR2 (germline): MRHNA, SNTAGT. With 6 bases clipped from V and 7 bases from J, the junction kept 1 base outside the gene matches. CDR3: CASRGTGNSPLHF. DNA of the CDR3: TGTGCCAGCAGAGGGACAGGGAATTCACCCCTCCACTTT.

The chain is built from TRBV5-4 and TRBJ2-2; D gene uncertain. Trimming stripped 7 bases from V and 6 bases from J, with 19 bases between. Per the germline V gene, CDR1 is SGHNT and CDR2 is YYREEE (reference sequence). The CDR3 sequence is 15 residues long. In DNA form, the CDR3 reads TGTGCCAGCCGAACTAATGCCAGAAGTGCCGGGGAGCTGTTTTTT. It yields the protein CASRTNARSAGELFF. Based on the CDR3 plus reference TRBV5-4 and TRBJ2-2, the full variable domain is ETGVTQSPTHLIKTRGQQVTLRCSSQSGHNTVSWYQQALGQGPQFIFQYYREEENGRGNFPPRFSGLQFPNYSSELNVNALELDDSALYLCASRTNARSAGELFFGEGSRLTVL.

This clone was counted once. V and J are TRBV5-4 and TRBJ1-1, with 8 bases lining up with TRBD1. Germline assignment: CDR1 SGHNT and CDR2 YYREEE (reference sequence). With V trimmed by 4 bases and J by 1 base, 12 bases remained unmatched. The CDR3 contains 17 residues. The CDR3 sequence is CASSPTVGQGGNTEAFF. CDR3 in DNA: TGTGCCAGCAGCCCGACGGTCGGACAGGGCGGGAACACTGAAGCTTTCTTT.

The chain joins TRBV19 to TRBJ2-1, with 13 bases identical to TRBD2. V lost 4 bases, J lost 4 bases, and 7 bases stayed unmatched. The CDR3 is 17 residues long. Germline CDR1 LNHDA, CDR2 SQIVND (reference sequence). The CDR3 DNA sequence: TGTGCCAGTAGTACCACTCAACTAGCGGGAGGGTACAATGAGCAGTTCTTC. Residues: CASSTTQLAGGYNEQFF.

V is TRBV10-3 and J is TRBJ2-7; tentatively, D is TRBD2 (6 bases). Germline V gene lookup returns CDR1 ENHRY and CDR2 SYGVKD. CDR3 length: 14 amino acids. The ends were cut back, 4 bases at V and 3 bases at J, with 13 bases in the middle. CDR3 DNA sequence: TGTGCCATCAGTGCAGCTAGCGAGCTCTACGAGCAGTACTTC. It codes for CAISAASELYEQYF.

V usage is TRBV21-1 and J usage is TRBJ2-2; the table's D call, TRBD1, has no DNA check behind it. TRBV21-1 is flagged as a pseudogene. CDR3 length equals 18 residues. The CDR3 sequence is CASSVVTTGCKSTGELFF. As DNA, the CDR3 is TGTGCCAGCAGCGTAGTAACGACAGGGTGTAAAAGCACCGGGGAGCTGTTTTTT.